The entry that follows covers one T cell receptor beta chain sequence. The germline V gene encodes CDR1 MNHNY and CDR2 SVGAGI (reference sequence). CDR3 size: 14 residues. Trimming cost V 6 bases and J 7 bases; bases outside gene matches: 4. This sample was included in a study of control samples from healthy donors and cancer patients. This table comes from immunoSEQ multiplex PCR, and its TCRdb copy is limited to in-frame clones, with some not included. The table records about 110,000 clones, 70% to 85% of them present only once. This TCR came from a young man in good health. The specimen sequenced was blood. V is TRBV6-6 and J is TRBJ1-6; 9 bases match TRBD1. The CDR3 bases are TGTGCCAGCAGCCTCACAGGGGGCAATTCACCCCTCCACTTT. It encodes CASSLTGGNSPLHF.